The 5 T cell receptor beta chains below come from one sample, sequenced in a study of Ad26.COV2.S vaccination and SARS-CoV-2 variants. The treatment here: about 20 received Ad26.COV2.S at low or high dose, single or two shots; about five received placebo; per-sample allocation not given. Following the first vaccine or placebo injection, samples were taken on day 63. Profiled with immunoSEQ multiplex PCR; TCRdb holds only in-frame clones, not every one. Of roughly 500,000 clones in the sample, approximately 89% are singletons; the top ten hold approximately 2.5%. Sequenced here: peripheral blood, sampled in a trial of Ad26.COV2.S vaccine versus placebo. These receptors were collected from a person between 18 and 59 years old who received the Ad26.COV2.S COVID-19 vaccine or a placebo.

V and J are TRBV9 and TRBJ2-2; D remains unclear. CDR1 is SGDLS, CDR2 YYNGEE, per germline. Between the trimmed V and J ends, which lost 4 bases and 7 bases, there was a span of 8 bases. The CDR3 is made up of 12 amino acids. The CDR3, as DNA: TGTGCCAGCAGCCACGGCGTCGGGGAGCTGTTTTTT. Translated: CASSHGVGELFF.

In its sample, this clone was seen once. The chain couples TRBV29-1 to TRBJ1-1; no firm D call. Trimming removed 5 bases at V and 1 base at J, with 11 bases between. Germline V gives CDR1 SQVTM, CDR2 ANQGSEA. The CDR3 is made up of 13 amino acids. The CDR3 loop reads CSVYDWGNTEAFF. The CDR3 nucleotides read TGCAGCGTTTATGATTGGGGGAACACTGAAGCTTTCTTT.

The gene calls are TRBV19 and TRBJ2-7, with a tentative D call TRBD1 (5 bases). V was clipped by 4 bases and J by 0 bases, with 19 bases between them. CDR3 length: 17 amino acids. CDR1 and CDR2 (germline): LNHDA, SQIVND (reference sequence). The CDR3 coding sequence is TGTGCCAGTAGTAATTTCGGACACGGTCGATTCTCCTACGAGCAGTACTTC. Its translation: CASSNFGHGRFSYEQYF.

In this sample, this clone turned up a few times. For the CDR3, the DNA is TGTGCCAGTAGTCCTCGGACAGGGTGGATCCCTGGAAACACCATATATTTT. Protein sequence: CASSPRTGWIPGNTIYF. V gene TRBV19 combines with J gene TRBJ1-3, with 8 positions matching TRBD1. The CDR3 spans 17 residues. Germline V CDR1 and CDR2: LNHDA, SQIVND (reference sequence). The V segment lost 5 bases and the J segment 2 bases; nucleotides outside the gene matches: 11.

This sequence joins TRBV5-3 and TRBJ2-7; possibly TRBD1 for D (5 bases). TRBV5-3 counts as an open reading frame of uncertain function. The length of the CDR3 is 14 residues. V lost 2 bases, J lost 7 bases, and 16 bases lay in between. CDR3 in DNA: TGTGCCAGAAGCTTCCAGGGTCGGGTGGGGGAGCAGTACTTC. Its protein product is CARSFQGRVGEQYF.